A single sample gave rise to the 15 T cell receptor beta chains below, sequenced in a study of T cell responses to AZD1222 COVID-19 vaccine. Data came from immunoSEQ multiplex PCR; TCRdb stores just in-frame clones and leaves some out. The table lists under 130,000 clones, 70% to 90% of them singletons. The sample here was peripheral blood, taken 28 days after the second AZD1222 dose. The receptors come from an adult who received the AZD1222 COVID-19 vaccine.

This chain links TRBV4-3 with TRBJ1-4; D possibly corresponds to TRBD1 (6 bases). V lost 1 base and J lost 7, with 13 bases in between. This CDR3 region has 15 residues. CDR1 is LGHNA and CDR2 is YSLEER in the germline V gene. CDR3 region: CASSQAGGRGEKLFF. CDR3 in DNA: TGCGCCAGCAGCCAAGCGGGGGGGCGAGGTGAAAAACTGTTTTTT.

DNA for the CDR3: TGTGCCAGCAGCTCCATGGGGCACCGTCGGGGCAATCAGCCCCAGCATTTT. Translated, it gives CASSSMGHRRGNQPQHF. The chain uses TRBV21-1 and TRBJ1-5; TRBD1, as called in the table, went unchecked against the DNA. TRBV21-1 represents a pseudogene. The CDR3 contains 17 residues.

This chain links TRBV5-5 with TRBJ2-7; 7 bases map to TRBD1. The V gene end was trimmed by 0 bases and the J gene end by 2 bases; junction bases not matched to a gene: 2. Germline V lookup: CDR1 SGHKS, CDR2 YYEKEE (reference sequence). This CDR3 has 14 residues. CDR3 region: CASSLGTGPYEQYF. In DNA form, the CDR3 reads TGTGCCAGCAGCTTGGGGACAGGACCCTACGAGCAGTACTTC.

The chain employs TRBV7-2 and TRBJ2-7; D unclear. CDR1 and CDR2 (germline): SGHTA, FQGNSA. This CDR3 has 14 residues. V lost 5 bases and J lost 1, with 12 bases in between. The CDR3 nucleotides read TGTGCCAGCAGCCGCAGTCTCAGATCCTACGAGCAGTACTTC. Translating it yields CASSRSLRSYEQYF. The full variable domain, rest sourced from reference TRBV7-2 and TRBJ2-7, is GAGVSQSPSNKVTEKGKDVELRCDPISGHTALYWYRQSLGQGLEFLIYFQGNSAPDKSGLPSDRFSAERTGGSVSTLTIQRTQQEDSAVYLCASSRSLRSYEQYFGPGTRLTVT.

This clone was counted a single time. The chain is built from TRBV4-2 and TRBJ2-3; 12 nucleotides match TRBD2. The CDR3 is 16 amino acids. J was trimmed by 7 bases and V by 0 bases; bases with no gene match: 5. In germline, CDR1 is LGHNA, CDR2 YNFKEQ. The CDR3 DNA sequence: TGTGCCAGCAGCCAAGAGGCGACTAGCGGGAGTAATACGCAGTATTTT. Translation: CASSQEATSGSNTQYF.

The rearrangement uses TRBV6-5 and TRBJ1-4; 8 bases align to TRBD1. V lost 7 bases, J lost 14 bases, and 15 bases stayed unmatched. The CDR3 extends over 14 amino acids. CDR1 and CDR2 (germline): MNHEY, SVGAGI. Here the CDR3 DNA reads TGTGCCAGCATGCCGGGACAGGAGTGGAGAAGTCTGTTTTTT. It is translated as CASMPGQEWRSLFF.

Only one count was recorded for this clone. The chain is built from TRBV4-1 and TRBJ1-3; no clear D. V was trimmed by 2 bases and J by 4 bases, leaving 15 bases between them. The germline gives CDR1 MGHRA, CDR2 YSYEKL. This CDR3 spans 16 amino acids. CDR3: CASSQFGRVSGNTIYF. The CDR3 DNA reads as TGCGCCAGCAGCCAATTTGGAAGGGTCTCGGGAAACACCATATATTTT.

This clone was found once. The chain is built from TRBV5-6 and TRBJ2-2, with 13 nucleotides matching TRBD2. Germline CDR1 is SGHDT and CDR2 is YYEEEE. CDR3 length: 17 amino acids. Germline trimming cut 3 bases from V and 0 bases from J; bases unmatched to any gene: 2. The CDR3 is CASSWTSGSSNTGELFF. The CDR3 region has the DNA TGTGCCAGCAGCTGGACTAGCGGGAGTTCGAACACCGGGGAGCTGTTTTTT.

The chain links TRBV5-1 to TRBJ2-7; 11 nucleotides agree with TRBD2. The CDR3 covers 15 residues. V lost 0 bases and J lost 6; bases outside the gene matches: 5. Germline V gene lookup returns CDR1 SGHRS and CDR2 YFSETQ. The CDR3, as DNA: TGCGCCAGCAGCTTGGAGCTAGCGGGAGGAAGCGAGCAGTACTTC. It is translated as CASSLELAGGSEQYF.

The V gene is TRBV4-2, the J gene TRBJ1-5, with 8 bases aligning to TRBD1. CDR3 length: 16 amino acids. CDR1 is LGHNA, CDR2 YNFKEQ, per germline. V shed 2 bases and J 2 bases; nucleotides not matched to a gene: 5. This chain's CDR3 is CASSQTGGEGNQPQHF. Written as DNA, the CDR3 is TGTGCCAGCAGCCAAACAGGGGGGGAGGGCAATCAGCCCCAGCATTTT.

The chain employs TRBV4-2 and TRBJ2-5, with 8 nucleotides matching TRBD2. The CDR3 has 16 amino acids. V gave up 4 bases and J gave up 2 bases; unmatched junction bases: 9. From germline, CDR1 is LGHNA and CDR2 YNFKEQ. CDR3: CASSPRLARTQETQYF. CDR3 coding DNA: TGTGCCAGCAGCCCTAGACTAGCGCGGACTCAAGAGACCCAGTACTTC.

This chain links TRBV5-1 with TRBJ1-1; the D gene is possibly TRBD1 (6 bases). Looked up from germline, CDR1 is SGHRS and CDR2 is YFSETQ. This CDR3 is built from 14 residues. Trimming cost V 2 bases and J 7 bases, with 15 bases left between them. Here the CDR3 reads CASSFAQRGGEAFF. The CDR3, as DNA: TGCGCCAGCAGCTTCGCACAAAGGGGGGGTGAAGCTTTCTTT.

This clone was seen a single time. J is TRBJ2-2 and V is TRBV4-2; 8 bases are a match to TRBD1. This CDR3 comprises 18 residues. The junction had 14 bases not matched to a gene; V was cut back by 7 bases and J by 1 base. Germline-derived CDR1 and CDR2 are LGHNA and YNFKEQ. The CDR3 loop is CASNNERLDRENTGELFF. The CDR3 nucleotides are TGTGCCAGCAACAATGAACGCCTGGACAGGGAGAACACCGGGGAGCTGTTTTTT.

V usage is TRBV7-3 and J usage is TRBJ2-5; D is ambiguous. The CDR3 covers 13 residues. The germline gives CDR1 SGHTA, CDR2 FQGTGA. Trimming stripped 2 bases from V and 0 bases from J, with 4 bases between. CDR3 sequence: CASSLEYQETQYF. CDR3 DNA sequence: TGTGCCAGCAGCTTAGAGTACCAAGAGACCCAGTACTTC.

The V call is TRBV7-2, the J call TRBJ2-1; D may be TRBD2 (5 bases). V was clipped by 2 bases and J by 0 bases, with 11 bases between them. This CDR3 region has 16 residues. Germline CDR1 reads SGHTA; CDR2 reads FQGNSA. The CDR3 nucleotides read TGTGCCAGCAGCTTAAACAGCGGCAGCTCCTACAATGAGCAGTTCTTC. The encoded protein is CASSLNSGSSYNEQFF.